This T cell receptor (beta chain) comes out of a study of long-term antiretroviral therapy in people with HIV. Study outcomes and limitations: Narrower CDR3 length ranges marked HIV repertoires relative to controls. Even long-term ART left TRB diversity below transplant donor controls, despite gains.

V was cut by 1 base and J by 6 bases, with 10 bases left in between. Per germline, CDR1 MNHNS and CDR2 SASEGT. The CDR3 contains 13 residues. Samples were assayed with immunoSEQ v3.0 at survey level. Assay: immunoSEQ multiplex PCR; the TCRdb copy retains only in-frame clones and omits some. This table holds about 15,000 clones, 70% to 85% found once. Remarks on this clone: No antigen is known for it.

This sequence joins TRBV6-1 and TRBJ2-7; the D gene is possibly TRBD2 (6 bases). The clonotype was recovered from a man aged 35 to 55 with HIV. Sequences were derived from unsorted PBMCs, sampled just before starting antiretroviral therapy. CDR3 residues: CASSEGGEREQYF. The CDR3 DNA is TGTGCCAGCAGTGAAGGCGGGGAACGCGAGCAGTACTTC.